One sample yielded the 19 T cell receptor beta chains listed below, sequenced in a study of blood T cell repertoires in COVID-19. Here immunoSEQ multiplex PCR was the method, and the copy in TCRdb shows in-frame clones only, minus some. The sample shows 100,000 to 150,000 clones, less than 90% of them seen only once. The sample consisted of PBMCs or T cells enriched from blood (not recorded which). These receptors all come from a woman between 50 and 59 years old who had recovered from COVID-19.

The chain is built from TRBV5-1 and TRBJ2-7; 9 positions agree with TRBD1. CDR3 size: 16 residues. Per germline, CDR1 SGHRS and CDR2 YFSETQ. The trim removed 4 bases at V and 2 bases at J, leaving 10 bases unmatched. CDR3 protein: CASSARGTGNTYEQYF. CDR3 in DNA: TGCGCCAGCAGCGCGCGCGGGACAGGGAACACCTACGAGCAGTACTTC.

The chain uses TRBV13 and TRBJ1-1; D perhaps matches TRBD1 (5 bases). This CDR3 comprises 17 residues. The V gene lost 5 bases and the J gene lost 0 bases, with 19 bases spanning the gap. Germline-derived CDR1 and CDR2 are PRHDT and FYEKMQ (reference sequence). Here the CDR3 reads CASSQLRQPQMNTEAFF. In nucleotides, the CDR3 is TGTGCCAGCAGCCAACTCCGACAGCCCCAAATGAACACTGAAGCTTTCTTT.

J is TRBJ1-5 and V is TRBV6-2 or TRBV6-3, with D perhaps matching TRBD1 (5 bases). Trimming took 2 bases from V and 1 from J, leaving 9 bases between them. The length of the CDR3 is 15 residues. The germline gives CDR1 MNHEY, CDR2 SVGEGT. CDR3 coding DNA: TGTGCCAGCAGTTACGCGGGGGGAAGCAATCAGCCCCAGCATTTT. Protein: CASSYAGGSNQPQHF.

The chain carries TRBV2 and TRBJ1-1; no clear D. V lost 4 bases to trimming and J lost 6 bases, with 12 bases between them. Per the germline V gene, CDR1 is SNHLY and CDR2 is FYNNEI. The CDR3 is made up of 13 amino acids. The DNA for the CDR3 is TGTGCCAGCAGTGGTCAAATGGAGTCTGAAGCTTTCTTT. It codes for CASSGQMESEAFF.

J is TRBJ2-1 and V is TRBV7-6; the D gene is possibly TRBD1 (6 bases). The length of the CDR3 is 16 residues. Trimming left V 5 bases short and J 9 bases short, with 23 bases between. In germline, CDR1 is SGHVS, CDR2 FNYEAQ. Written as DNA, the CDR3 is TGTGCCAGCAGCCAAGGGGTAGGGGGTCTCCTTGTTGAGCAGTTCTTC. Translated: CASSQGVGGLLVEQFF.

The chain links TRBV5-1 to TRBJ2-3; weak D call: TRBD1 (6 bases). The germline V gene has CDR1 SGHRS and CDR2 YFSETQ. The CDR3 is 15 amino acids. Trimming took 2 bases from V and 4 from J, leaving 14 bases between them. The CDR3 DNA follows: TGCGCCAGCAGCTTCGGCAGGGGCGCGTCAGATACGCAGTATTTT. As protein: CASSFGRGASDTQYF.

This rearrangement joins TRBV6-5 to TRBJ2-5, with a weak D call TRBD2 (5 bases). CDR3 length equals 15 residues. Germline V CDR1 and CDR2: MNHEY, SVGAGI. V was clipped by 6 bases and J by 7 bases, with 21 bases between them. This CDR3 reads CASRLRGDPAGTQYF. The CDR3 coding sequence is TGTGCCAGCAGGTTACGTGGGGATCCGGCGGGGACCCAGTACTTC.

J is TRBJ2-2 and V is TRBV5-1; no reliable D call. V was pared by 6 bases and J by 2 bases, with 11 bases between. This CDR3 region has 14 residues. The germline CDR1 and CDR2 sequences are SGHRS and YFSETQ. CDR3 region: CASNSQHNTGELFF. The CDR3 nucleotides read TGCGCCAGCAATTCACAGCACAACACCGGGGAGCTGTTTTTT.

This clone has a single count. The V call is TRBV19, the J call TRBJ1-2; 12 positions match TRBD1. Germline CDR1 LNHDA, CDR2 SQIVND (reference sequence). Trimming at V came to 5 bases and at J to 4 bases, leaving 2 bases not matched to a gene. The CDR3 has 14 amino acids. CDR3 loop: CASSVGQGAYGYTF. In DNA form, the CDR3 reads TGTGCCAGTAGTGTGGGACAGGGGGCCTATGGCTACACCTTC. The complete variable domain, with remaining parts taken from reference TRBV19 and TRBJ1-2, reads DGGITQSPKYLFRKEGQNVTLSCEQNLNHDAMYWYRQDPGQGLRLIYYSQIVNDFQKGDIAEGYSVSREKKESFPLTVTSAQKNPTAFYLCASSVGQGAYGYTFGSGTRLTVV.

This clone was found once. This rearrangement joins TRBV18 to TRBJ1-5; 7 nucleotides align to TRBD1. Trimming took 3 bases from V and 6 from J; bases not matched to a gene: 8. This CDR3 is built from 15 residues. CDR1 KGHSH and CDR2 LQKENI come from the germline V gene. DNA for the CDR3: TGTGCCAGCTCACCCGACAGGGACCCTGGTCAGCCCCAGCATTTT. This codes for CASSPDRDPGQPQHF.

V is TRBV9 and J is TRBJ2-3; 8 nucleotides match TRBD2. Germline V lookup: CDR1 SGDLS, CDR2 YYNGEE. This CDR3 comprises 16 residues. Trimming cost V 0 bases and J 2 bases; bases outside gene matches: 5. The CDR3 nucleotides are TGTGCCAGCAGCGTAGGAAGCGGGGGAAACACAGATACGCAGTATTTT. This sequence encodes CASSVGSGGNTDTQYF.

This clone was found once. The V and J genes are TRBV5-4 and TRBJ2-5; D is perhaps TRBD2 (5 bases). V shed 0 bases and J shed 0 bases, with 12 bases lying between them. The CDR3 spans 16 residues. The germline V gene has CDR1 SGHNT and CDR2 YYREEE (reference sequence). The CDR3 DNA is TGTGCCAGCAGCTTGGGTGGTGGGGAGCACCAAGAGACCCAGTACTTC. Its protein is CASSLGGGEHQETQYF.

The chain joins TRBV6-5 to TRBJ2-7; D is possibly TRBD1 (6 bases). V lost 6 bases and J 0 bases, leaving 15 bases between the germline ends. CDR3 length: 15 amino acids. The germline CDR1 and CDR2 sequences are MNHEY and SVGAGI. The CDR3 DNA is TGTGCCAGCAGCCCAACAGGGTCTGTCTCCTACGAGCAGTACTTC. It codes for CASSPTGSVSYEQYF.

V and J are TRBV6-5 and TRBJ1-6; a weak D match, TRBD1 (5 bases). CDR3 length: 14 amino acids. The V and J ends lost 6 bases and 13 bases respectively, with 19 bases between them. CDR1 and CDR2 (germline): MNHEY, SVGAGI. This CDR3 reads CASSDIAVRGPLHF. In DNA, the CDR3 is TGTGCCAGCAGCGACATCGCGGTTCGGGGGCCCCTCCACTTT.

The chain employs TRBV14 and TRBJ1-2; D is uncertain. CDR3 length: 13 amino acids. Trimming took off 2 bases at V and 3 bases at J, with 7 bases between the two ends. Germline V gives CDR1 SGHDN, CDR2 FVKESK. The CDR3 DNA reads TGTGCCAGCAGCCAATTACTGGACTATGGCTACACCTTC. Translation gives CASSQLLDYGYTF.

V is TRBV7-2 and J is TRBJ2-5; no clear D. Germline V gene data show CDR1 as SGHTA and CDR2 as FQGNSA. The CDR3 contains 14 residues. V gave up 3 bases and J gave up 4 bases, with 12 bases separating them. CDR3 sequence: CASSLSSEAETQYF. The CDR3 region has the DNA TGTGCCAGCAGCTTGAGCAGTGAGGCAGAGACCCAGTACTTC.

This chain joins TRBV5-5 and TRBJ1-1, with unresolved D. This CDR3 has 14 residues. Trimming stripped 1 base from V and 1 base from J, with 8 bases between. Germline-derived CDR1 and CDR2 are SGHKS and YYEKEE (reference sequence). The CDR3 is CASSLISGNTEAFF. The CDR3 DNA reads as TGTGCCAGCAGCTTGATTTCAGGGAACACTGAAGCTTTCTTT.

This chain connects TRBV5-1 to TRBJ2-7; 9 nucleotides align to TRBD1. This CDR3 has 12 amino acids. Germline-derived CDR1 and CDR2 are SGHRS and YFSETQ. J was trimmed by 3 bases and V by 7 bases; bases with no gene match: 2. CDR3 residues: CASSDRGYEQYF. The CDR3 region has the DNA TGCGCCAGCTCGGACAGGGGCTACGAGCAGTACTTC.

The CDR3 DNA sequence: TGTGCCAGCAGCACCGTAACAGGGCCGGGGGAGCAGTACTTC. Protein: CASSTVTGPGEQYF. The chain links TRBV5-5 to TRBJ2-7; possible D gene TRBD1, 6 bases. The CDR3 contains 14 residues. The V and J ends lost 4 bases and 7 bases respectively, with 18 bases between them. Germline-derived CDR1 and CDR2 are SGHKS and YYEKEE (reference sequence). The full variable domain, with the rest looked up from reference TRBV5-5 and TRBJ2-7, is DAGVTQSPTHLIKTRGQQVTLRCSPISGHKSVSWYQQVLGQGPQFIFQYYEKEERGRGNFPDRFSARQFPNYSSELNVNALLLGDSALYLCASSTVTGPGEQYFGPGTRLTVT.